What follows is one T cell receptor beta chain and its context. This specimen belongs to a study of monozygotic twins with inflammatory bowel disease. Each donor gave less than 3 ml of peripheral blood. TCRalpha along with TCRbeta cDNA was subjected to two nested PCRs lasting approximately 17 and 9 cycles. Each CDR3 protein gets one entry in TCRdb, which reprocessed the 5' RACE reads and gives no DNA. This table holds a few hundred thousand distinct CDR3 sequences. The CDR3 has 14 amino acids. CDR1 is SGHRS, CDR2 YFSETQ, per germline. The sequenced material came from blood. The chain employs TRBV5-1 and TRBJ2-7. This clonotype originated in a human donor with ulcerative colitis or Crohn's disease, or a healthy co-twin of an affected twin (not recorded which). Here the CDR3 reads CASSLGDIPYEQYF.